This T cell receptor beta chain was documented in a study of blood T cell repertoires in COVID-19. For the study at large: PBMCs, B-cell-depleted T cells, or T cells provided the cDNA or gDNA that made up the material.

The CDR3 sequence is 18 residues long. V trimming: 0 bases; J trimming: 1 base; junction bases outside the gene matches: 9. The germline V gene has CDR1 WNHNN and CDR2 SYGVQD (reference sequence). Libraries were prepared by immunoSEQ multiplex PCR; TCRdb keeps only in-frame clonotypes and omits some of them. The repertoire holds about 280,000 clones, roughly 86% seen once, with over 8% in the top ten. This clone was seen once. The TCR comes from a man aged 40-55 years with active or convalescent COVID-19. The chain joins TRBV10-1 to TRBJ2-3, with 8 bases fitting TRBD2. Sequenced: peripheral blood. For the CDR3, the DNA is TGCGCCAGCAGTGAGTCCTCGGGAGGGGCCGGCGGCACAGATACGCAGTATTTT. It specifies CASSESSGGAGGTDTQYF.